This TCR beta chain was obtained from a study of T cells in Graves' hyperthyroidism and ophthalmopathy. The CDR3 runs 13 residues. CDR1 is SQVTM, CDR2 ANQGSEA, per germline. V was clipped by 5 bases and J by 4 bases, with 14 bases between them. What was amplified from RNA transcripts were TCR beta CDR3 regions. TCR CDR3 underwent first-round RT-PCR with the HTBI primer set. Using its own MiXCR run on the multiplex PCR reads, TCRdb lists one record per CDR3 protein. The table records nearly 600,000 distinct CDR3 sequences, approximately 15% of them present only once. The chain carries TRBV29-1 and TRBJ1-1; tentative D call: TRBD1 (6 bases). The TCR comes from a woman under 40 with Graves' hyperthyroidism that later progressed to Graves' ophthalmopathy. Sample: blood. The CDR3 DNA reads as TGCAGCGTTTTGACCCTGGGGGCCACTGAAGCTTTCTTT. It encodes CSVLTLGATEAFF. The entire variable domain, with the rest obtained from reference TRBV29-1 and TRBJ1-1, is as follows: SAVISQKPSRDICQRGTSLTIQCQVDSQVTMMFWYRQQPGQSLTLIATANQGSEATYESGFVIDKFPISRPNLTFSTLTVSNMSPEDSSIYLCSVLTLGATEAFFGQGTRLTVV.